Detailed here is one T cell receptor beta chain. Generated by immunoSEQ multiplex PCR, the TCRdb table keeps only in-frame clones and is missing some. The sample shows more than 80,000 clones, 95% of them seen only once. The data stem from a study of technical replicates of blood from four donors. V was cut by 6 bases and J by 4 bases, with 12 bases left in between. The CDR3 contains 13 residues. CDR1 and CDR2 from the germline V gene are SGHAT and FQDESV (reference sequence). The rearrangement uses TRBV11-1 and TRBJ1-2, with D perhaps TRBD1 (5 bases). The receptor's source is a human donor in good health. Sequences were obtained from T cells isolated from PBMCs. The CDR3: CASSPTGFYGYTF. The CDR3 nucleotides read TGTGCCAGCAGTCCTACAGGCTTCTATGGCTACACCTTC.